A selection of T cell receptor beta chains follows, all from one sample in a study of shared clonotypes between healthy human individuals. Assay used: immunoSEQ multiplex PCR; TCRdb lists only in-frame clones, some missing. The repertoire holds around 700,000 clones, with around 72% as singletons. The specimen was memory CD4+ T cells sorted from blood. Source of these receptors: a woman aged 25 to 39 in good health. CDR3s leave out the opening cysteine and the closing phenylalanine or tryptophan. The D gene is left open where the match is weak.

V gene	J gene	D gene	CDR3 protein
TRBV4-2	TRBJ1-2	NA	ASSQDLQLGYT
TRBV5-6	TRBJ2-1	TRBD2	ASSFGLAGLYNEQF
TRBV7-2	TRBJ2-1	NA	ASSPTVLTNYNEQF
TRBV15	TRBJ2-2	TRBD2	ATRPSPLAGLARAGELF
TRBV6-6	TRBJ1-2	NA	ASSRGGDGYT
TRBV10-1	TRBJ2-3	NA	ASSESGVATDTQY
TRBV18	TRBJ1-2	NA	ASSPQSRRNGYT
TRBV28	TRBJ1-1	NA	ASSAELEAF
TRBV7-9	TRBJ1-6	NA	ASSLEGNSPLH
TRBV9	TRBJ1-4	TRBD1	ASSVAQGPANEKLF
TRBV13	TRBJ2-7	NA	ASSFTTDTEQY
TRBV19	TRBJ1-1	NA	ASSISDNTEAF
TRBV2	TRBJ1-3	NA	ASSPRGSGNTIY
TRBV4-2	TRBJ1-1	TRBD1	ASSLGQGAGWTEAF
TRBV18	TRBJ1-1	NA	ASSPRSNIEAF
TRBV10-1	TRBJ2-7	NA	ASSESSGPRYEQY
TRBV7-7	TRBJ2-5	NA	ASSLGLGVSQETQY
TRBV27	TRBJ1-5	NA	ASAPDGNQPQH
TRBV18	TRBJ2-2	NA	ASSPPLGSGELF
TRBV5-1	TRBJ1-1	NA	ASSPGGSLGTEAF
TRBV7-8	TRBJ2-7	NA	ASSLRAADGFANYEQY
TRBV9	TRBJ1-5	NA	ASSVVPDNQPQH
TRBV7-9	TRBJ1-1	NA	ASRNQGDTEAF